The present T cell receptor beta chain was sequenced within a study of shared clonotypes between healthy human individuals. CDR3 length: 17 amino acids. The V gene end was trimmed by 0 bases and the J gene end by 2 bases; junction bases not matched to a gene: 7. Germline V gene sequence: CDR1 SQVTM, CDR2 ANQGSEA. Produced via immunoSEQ multiplex PCR; TCRdb's table is partial and in-frame only. The table includes 70,000 to 95,000 clones, about 65% detected once. Ten or more counts support this clone. The source material was memory CD8+ T cells sorted from blood. Subset specified: CD45RO+ cells pooled with CCR7-negative TemRA cells. The rearrangement joins TRBV29-1 to TRBJ2-1, with 10 bases that match TRBD2. The origin of this receptor is a man aged 25 to 45 in good health. Written as DNA, the CDR3 is TGCAGCGTTGAAGAAGGGCGAGCGGGAGGGCCCTACAATGAGCAGTTCTTC. Its translation: CSVEEGRAGGPYNEQFF.